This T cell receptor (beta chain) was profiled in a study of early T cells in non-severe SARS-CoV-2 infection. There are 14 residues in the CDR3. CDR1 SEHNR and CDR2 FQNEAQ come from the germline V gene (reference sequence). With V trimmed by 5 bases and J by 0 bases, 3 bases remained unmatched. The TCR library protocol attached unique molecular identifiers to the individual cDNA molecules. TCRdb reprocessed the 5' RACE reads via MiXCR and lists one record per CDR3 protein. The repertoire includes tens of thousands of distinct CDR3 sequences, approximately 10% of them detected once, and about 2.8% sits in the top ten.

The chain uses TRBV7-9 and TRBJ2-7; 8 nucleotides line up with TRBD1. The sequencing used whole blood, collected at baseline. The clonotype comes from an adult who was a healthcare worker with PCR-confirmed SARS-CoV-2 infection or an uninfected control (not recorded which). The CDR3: CASSNRGASYEQYF. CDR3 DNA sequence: TGTGCCAGCAGCAACAGGGGGGCCTCCTACGAGCAGTACTTC.